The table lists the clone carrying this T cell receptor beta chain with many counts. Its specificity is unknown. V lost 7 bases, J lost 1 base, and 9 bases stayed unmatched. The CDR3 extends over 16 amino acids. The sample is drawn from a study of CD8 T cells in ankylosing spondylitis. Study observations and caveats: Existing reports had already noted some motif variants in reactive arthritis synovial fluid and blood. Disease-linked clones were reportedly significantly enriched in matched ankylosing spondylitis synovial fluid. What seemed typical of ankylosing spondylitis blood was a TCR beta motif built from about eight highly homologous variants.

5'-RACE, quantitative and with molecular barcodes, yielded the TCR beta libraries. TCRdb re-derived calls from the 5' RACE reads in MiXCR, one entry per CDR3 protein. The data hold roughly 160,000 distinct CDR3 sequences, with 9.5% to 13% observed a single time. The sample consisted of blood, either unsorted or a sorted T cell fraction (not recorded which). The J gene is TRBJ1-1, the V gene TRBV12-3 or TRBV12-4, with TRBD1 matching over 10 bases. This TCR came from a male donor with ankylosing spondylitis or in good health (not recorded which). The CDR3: CASTFRQGAGNTEAFF. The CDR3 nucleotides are TGTGCCAGCACCTTTCGACAGGGGGCCGGGAACACTGAAGCTTTCTTT.